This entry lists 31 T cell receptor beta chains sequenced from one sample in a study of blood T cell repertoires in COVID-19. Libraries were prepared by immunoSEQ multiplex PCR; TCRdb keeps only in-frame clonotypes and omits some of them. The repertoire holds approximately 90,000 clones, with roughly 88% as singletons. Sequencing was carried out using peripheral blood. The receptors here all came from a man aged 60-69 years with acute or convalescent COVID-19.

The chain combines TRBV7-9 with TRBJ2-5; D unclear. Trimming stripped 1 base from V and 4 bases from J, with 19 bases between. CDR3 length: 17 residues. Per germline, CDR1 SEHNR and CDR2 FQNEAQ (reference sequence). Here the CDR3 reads CASSLGYTALLPETQYF. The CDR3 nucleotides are TGTGCCAGCAGCTTAGGGTATACAGCCCTTCTCCCAGAGACCCAGTACTTC.

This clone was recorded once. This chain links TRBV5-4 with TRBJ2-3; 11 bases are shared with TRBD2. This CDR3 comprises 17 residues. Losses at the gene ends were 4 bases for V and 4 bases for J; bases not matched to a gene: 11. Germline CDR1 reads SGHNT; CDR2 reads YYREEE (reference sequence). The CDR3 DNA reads TGTGCCAGCAGCCCGAAGGCTAGCGGGGGGTCGGCAGATACGCAGTATTTT. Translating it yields CASSPKASGGSADTQYF.

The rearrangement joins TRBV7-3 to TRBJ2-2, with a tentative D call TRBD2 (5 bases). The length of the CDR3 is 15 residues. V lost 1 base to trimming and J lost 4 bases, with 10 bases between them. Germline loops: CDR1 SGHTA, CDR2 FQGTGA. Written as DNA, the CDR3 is TGTGCCAGCAGCTTAAACTCTCGGGGCACCGGGGAGCTGTTTTTT. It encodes CASSLNSRGTGELFF.

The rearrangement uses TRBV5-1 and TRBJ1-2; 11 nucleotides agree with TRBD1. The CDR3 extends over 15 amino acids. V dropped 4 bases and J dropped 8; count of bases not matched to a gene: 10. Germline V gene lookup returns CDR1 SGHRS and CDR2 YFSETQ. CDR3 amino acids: CASSPRTGGDFGYTF. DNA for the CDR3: TGCGCCAGCAGCCCCAGGACAGGGGGCGATTTCGGCTACACCTTC.

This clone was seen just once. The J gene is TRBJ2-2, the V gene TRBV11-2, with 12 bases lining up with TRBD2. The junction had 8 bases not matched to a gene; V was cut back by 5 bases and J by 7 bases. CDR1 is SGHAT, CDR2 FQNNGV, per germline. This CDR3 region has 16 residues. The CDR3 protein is CASSPLAGGLFGELFF. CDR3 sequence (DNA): TGTGCCAGCAGCCCACTAGCGGGGGGTTTGTTCGGGGAGCTGTTTTTT.

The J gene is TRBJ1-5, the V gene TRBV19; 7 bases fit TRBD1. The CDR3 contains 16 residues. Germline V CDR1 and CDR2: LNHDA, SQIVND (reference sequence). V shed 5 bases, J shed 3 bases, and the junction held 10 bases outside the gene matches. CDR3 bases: TGTGCCAGTAGTGGACACCGACAGGGCTACAATCAGCCCCAGCATTTT. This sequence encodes CASSGHRQGYNQPQHF.

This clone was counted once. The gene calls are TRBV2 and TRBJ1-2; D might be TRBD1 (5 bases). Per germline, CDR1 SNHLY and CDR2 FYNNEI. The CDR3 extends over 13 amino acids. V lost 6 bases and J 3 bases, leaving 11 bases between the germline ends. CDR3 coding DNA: TGTGCCAGCAGGGGGCTGCGTGACTATGGCTACACCTTC. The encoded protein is CASRGLRDYGYTF.

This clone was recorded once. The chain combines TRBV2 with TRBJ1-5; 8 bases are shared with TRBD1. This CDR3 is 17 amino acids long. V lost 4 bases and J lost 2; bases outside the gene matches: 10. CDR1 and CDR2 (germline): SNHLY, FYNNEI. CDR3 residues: CASSGGQGAIGNQPQHF. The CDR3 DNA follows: TGTGCCAGCAGTGGGGGGCAGGGGGCCATCGGCAATCAGCCCCAGCATTTT.

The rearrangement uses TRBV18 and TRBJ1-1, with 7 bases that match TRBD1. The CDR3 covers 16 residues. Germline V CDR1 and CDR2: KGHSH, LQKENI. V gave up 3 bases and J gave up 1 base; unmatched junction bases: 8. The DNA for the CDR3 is TGTGCCAGCTCACCCGACAGGGTTTGGGGGAACACTGAAGCTTTCTTT. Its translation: CASSPDRVWGNTEAFF.

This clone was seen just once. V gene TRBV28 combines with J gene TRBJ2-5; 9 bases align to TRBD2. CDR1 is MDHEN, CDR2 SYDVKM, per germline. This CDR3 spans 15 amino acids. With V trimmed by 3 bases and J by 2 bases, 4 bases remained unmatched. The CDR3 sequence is CASSFATSGQETQYF. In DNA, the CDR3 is TGTGCCAGCAGTTTTGCGACTAGCGGACAAGAGACCCAGTACTTC.

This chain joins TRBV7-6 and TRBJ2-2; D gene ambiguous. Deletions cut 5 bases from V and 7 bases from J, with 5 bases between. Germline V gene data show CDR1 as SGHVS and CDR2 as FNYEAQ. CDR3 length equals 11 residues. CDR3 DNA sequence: TGTGCCAGCAGCCTAATCGGGGAGCTGTTTTTT. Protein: CASSLIGELFF.

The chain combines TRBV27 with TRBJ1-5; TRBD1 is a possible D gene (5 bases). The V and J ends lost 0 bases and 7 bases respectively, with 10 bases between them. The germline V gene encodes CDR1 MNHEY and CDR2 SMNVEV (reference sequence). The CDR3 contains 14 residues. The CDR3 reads CASSLSGGGQPQHF. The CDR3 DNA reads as TGTGCCAGCAGTTTATCCGGGGGTGGCCAGCCCCAGCATTTT.

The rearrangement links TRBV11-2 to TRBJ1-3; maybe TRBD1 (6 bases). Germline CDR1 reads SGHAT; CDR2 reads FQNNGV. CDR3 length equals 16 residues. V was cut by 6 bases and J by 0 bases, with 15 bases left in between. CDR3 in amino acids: CASRSLRGNSGNTIYF. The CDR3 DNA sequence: TGTGCCAGCAGAAGCCTCAGGGGTAACTCTGGAAACACCATATATTTT.

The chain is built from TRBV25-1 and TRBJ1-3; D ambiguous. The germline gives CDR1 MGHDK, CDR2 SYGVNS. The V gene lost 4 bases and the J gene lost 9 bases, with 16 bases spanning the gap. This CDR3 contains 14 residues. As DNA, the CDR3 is TGTGCCAGCAGTGTATCTGGGGAGGGTAGCACCATATATTTT. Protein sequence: CASSVSGEGSTIYF.

The DNA for the CDR3 is TGTGCCAGCAGCCCTCGACACAATAGCAATCAGCCCCAGCATTTT. Protein sequence: CASSPRHNSNQPQHF. V is TRBV7-2 and J is TRBJ1-5; D remains ambiguous. Looked up from germline, CDR1 is SGHTA and CDR2 is FQGNSA. With 5 bases removed from V and 0 bases from J, the gap between germline ends came to 11 bases. CDR3 length equals 15 residues.

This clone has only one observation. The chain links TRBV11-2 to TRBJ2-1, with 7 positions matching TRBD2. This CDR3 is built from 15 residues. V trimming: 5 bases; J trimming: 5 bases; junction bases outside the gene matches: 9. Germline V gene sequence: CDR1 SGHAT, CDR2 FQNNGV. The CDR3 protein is CASSTLRTRDNEQFF. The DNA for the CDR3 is TGTGCCAGCAGCACACTCCGGACTAGAGACAATGAGCAGTTCTTC.

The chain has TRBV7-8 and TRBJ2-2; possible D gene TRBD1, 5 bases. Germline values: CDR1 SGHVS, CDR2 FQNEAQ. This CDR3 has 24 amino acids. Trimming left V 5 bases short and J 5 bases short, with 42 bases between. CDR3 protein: CASSPHPPARQKALVGYGTGELFF. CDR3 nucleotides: TGTGCCAGCAGCCCCCACCCCCCGGCGAGACAGAAAGCGCTGGTTGGATACGGGACCGGGGAGCTGTTTTTT.

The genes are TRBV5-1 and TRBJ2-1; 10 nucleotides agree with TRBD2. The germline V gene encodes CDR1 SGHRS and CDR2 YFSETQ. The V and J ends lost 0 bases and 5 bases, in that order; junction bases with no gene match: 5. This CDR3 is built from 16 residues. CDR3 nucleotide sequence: TGCGCCAGCAGCTTGGATCTAGCGGGGGTAAACAATGAGCAGTTCTTC. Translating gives CASSLDLAGVNNEQFF.

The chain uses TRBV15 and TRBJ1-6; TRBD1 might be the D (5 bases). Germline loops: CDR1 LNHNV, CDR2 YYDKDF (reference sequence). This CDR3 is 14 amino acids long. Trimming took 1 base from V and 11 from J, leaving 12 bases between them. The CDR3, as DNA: TGTGCCACCAGCAGAGTAGGGGAGGGCGCACCCCTCCACTTT. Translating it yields CATSRVGEGAPLHF.

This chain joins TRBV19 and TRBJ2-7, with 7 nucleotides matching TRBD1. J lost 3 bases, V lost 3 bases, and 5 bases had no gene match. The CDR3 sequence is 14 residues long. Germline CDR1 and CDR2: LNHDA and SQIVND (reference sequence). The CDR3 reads CASSISRGFYEQYF. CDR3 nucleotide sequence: TGTGCCAGTAGTATTTCCAGGGGGTTCTACGAGCAGTACTTC.

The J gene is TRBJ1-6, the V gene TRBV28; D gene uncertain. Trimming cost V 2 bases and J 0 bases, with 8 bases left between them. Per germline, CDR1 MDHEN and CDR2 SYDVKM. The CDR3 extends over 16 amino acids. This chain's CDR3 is CASSLPPSSYNSPLHF. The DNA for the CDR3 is TGTGCCAGCAGTTTACCCCCGAGCTCCTATAATTCACCCCTCCACTTT. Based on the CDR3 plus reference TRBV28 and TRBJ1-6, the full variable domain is DVKVTQSSRYLVKRTGEKVFLECVQDMDHENMFWYRQDPGLGLRLIYFSYDVKMKEKGDIPEGYSVSREKKERFSLILESASTNQTSMYLCASSLPPSSYNSPLHFGNGTRLTVT.

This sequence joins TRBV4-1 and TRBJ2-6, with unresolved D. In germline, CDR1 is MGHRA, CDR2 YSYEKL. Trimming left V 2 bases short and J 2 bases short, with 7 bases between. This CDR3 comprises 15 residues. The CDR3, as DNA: TGCGCCAGCAGCCAATTGGCAGCTGGGGCCAACGTCCTGACTTTC. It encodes CASSQLAAGANVLTF.

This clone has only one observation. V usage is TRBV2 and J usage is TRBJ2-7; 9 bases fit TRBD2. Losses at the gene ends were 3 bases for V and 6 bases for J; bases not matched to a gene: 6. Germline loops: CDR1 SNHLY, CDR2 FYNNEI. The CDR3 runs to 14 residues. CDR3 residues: CASSDLLAGTEQYF. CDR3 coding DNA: TGTGCCAGCAGTGATCTGCTAGCGGGGACCGAGCAGTACTTC.

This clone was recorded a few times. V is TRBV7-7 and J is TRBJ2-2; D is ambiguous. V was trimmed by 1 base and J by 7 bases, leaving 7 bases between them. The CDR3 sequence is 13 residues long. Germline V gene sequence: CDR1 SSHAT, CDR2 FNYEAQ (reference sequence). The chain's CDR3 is CASSLGLIGELFF. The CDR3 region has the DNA TGTGCCAGCAGCTTAGGACTCATCGGGGAGCTGTTTTTT.

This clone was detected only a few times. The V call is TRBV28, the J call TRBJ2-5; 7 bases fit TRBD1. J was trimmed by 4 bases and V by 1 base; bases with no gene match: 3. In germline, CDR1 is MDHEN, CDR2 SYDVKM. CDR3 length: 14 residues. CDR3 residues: CASSLYRGSETQYF. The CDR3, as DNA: TGTGCCAGCAGTTTATACAGGGGTTCAGAGACCCAGTACTTC.

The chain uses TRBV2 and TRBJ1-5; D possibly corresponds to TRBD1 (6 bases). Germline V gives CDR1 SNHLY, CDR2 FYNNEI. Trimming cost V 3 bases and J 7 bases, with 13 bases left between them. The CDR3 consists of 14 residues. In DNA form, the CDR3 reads TGTGCCAGCAGTGATTCCCAGGGGCGACAGCCCCAGCATTTT. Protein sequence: CASSDSQGRQPQHF.

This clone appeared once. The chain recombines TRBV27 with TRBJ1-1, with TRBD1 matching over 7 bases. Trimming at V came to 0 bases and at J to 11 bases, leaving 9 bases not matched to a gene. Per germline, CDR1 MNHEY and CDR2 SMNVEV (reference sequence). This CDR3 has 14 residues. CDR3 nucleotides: TGTGCCAGCAGTTTATCCGGCACACAGGGGCGGGCTTTCTTT. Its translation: CASSLSGTQGRAFF.

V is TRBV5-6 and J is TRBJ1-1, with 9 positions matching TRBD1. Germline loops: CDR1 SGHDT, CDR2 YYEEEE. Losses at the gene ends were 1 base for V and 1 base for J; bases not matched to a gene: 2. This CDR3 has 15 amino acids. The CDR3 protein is CASSLPGQGNTEAFF. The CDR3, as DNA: TGTGCCAGCAGCTTGCCGGGACAGGGGAACACTGAAGCTTTCTTT.

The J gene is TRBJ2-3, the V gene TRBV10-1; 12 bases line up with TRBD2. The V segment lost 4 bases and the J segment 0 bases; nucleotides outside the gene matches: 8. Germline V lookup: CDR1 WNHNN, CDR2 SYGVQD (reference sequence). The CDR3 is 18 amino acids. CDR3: CASSGPSGGARSTDTQYF. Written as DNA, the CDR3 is TGCGCCAGCAGTGGCCCTAGCGGGGGGGCGAGGAGCACAGATACGCAGTATTTT.

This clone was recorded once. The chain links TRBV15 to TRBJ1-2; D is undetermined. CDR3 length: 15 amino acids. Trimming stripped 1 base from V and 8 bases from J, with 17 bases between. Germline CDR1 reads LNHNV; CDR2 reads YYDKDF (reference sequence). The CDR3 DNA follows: TGTGCCACCAGCAGAGGCCTAGGGAGATCTGGAGGCTACACCTTC. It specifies CATSRGLGRSGGYTF.

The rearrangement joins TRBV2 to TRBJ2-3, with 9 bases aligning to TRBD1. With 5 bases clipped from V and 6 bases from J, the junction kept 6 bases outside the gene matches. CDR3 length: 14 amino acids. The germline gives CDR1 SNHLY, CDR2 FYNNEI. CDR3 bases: TGTGCCAGCAGTACCGGGACAGGGTCGGATACGCAGTATTTT. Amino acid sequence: CASSTGTGSDTQYF.